The 5 T cell receptor beta chains given below trace back to one sample, sequenced in a study of regulatory T cells in long-lasting Graves disease. Time point of the sample: persistent/refractory GD, antithyroid drugs over 5 years with positive TRAb. Making the TCR library involved RNA that had been extracted from PBMCs. iRepertoire HTBI primers and Arm-PCR of CDR3 regions built TCR beta libraries. TCRdb fed the multiplex PCR reads into MiXCR, producing one record per CDR3 protein. The repertoire has over 300,000 distinct CDR3 sequences, around 20% of them found once; the top ten carry roughly 29%. This sample comprised peripheral blood mononuclear cells (PBMCs), obtained when the disease was refractory, from a patient treated with antithyroid drugs. All receptors derive from a female donor with Graves disease.

This clonotype has only a few counts. The chain recombines TRBV20-1 with TRBJ2-4, with 15 bases lining up with TRBD2. Per the germline V gene, CDR1 is DFQATT and CDR2 is SNEGSKA (reference sequence). The CDR3 has 15 amino acids. Trimming removed 3 bases from V and 8 bases from J; junction bases left unmatched: 5. DNA of the CDR3: TGCAGTGCTAGCGGACTAGCGGGGGGGAGAGACATTCAGTACTTC. Translation: CSASGLAGGRDIQYF.

This chain links TRBV5-1 with TRBJ2-5, with D unresolved. CDR1 SGHRS and CDR2 YFSETQ come from the germline V gene. Trimming stripped 4 bases from V and 5 bases from J, with 15 bases between. This CDR3 is 14 amino acids long. CDR3 region: CASSHEVNRETQYF. The CDR3 DNA reads TGCGCCAGCAGCCATGAGGTAAACCGGGAGACCCAGTACTTC.

This clonotype was detected many times. The chain employs TRBV6-1 and TRBJ1-5; D not certain. CDR3 length: 15 amino acids. V lost 6 bases and J lost 4, with 16 bases in between. CDR1 MNHNS and CDR2 SASEGT come from the germline V gene. CDR3 protein: CASSGGGIVNQPQHF. In DNA, the CDR3 is TGTGCCAGCAGCGGCGGAGGGATTGTAAATCAGCCCCAGCATTTT.

This clonotype was recorded only once. A read error may be the cause here, since a much bigger clone is one base away. This chain links TRBV6-2 or TRBV6-3 with TRBJ2-7, with 8 nucleotides matching TRBD1. There are 14 residues in the CDR3. Germline values: CDR1 MNHEY, CDR2 SVGEGT. The CDR3 DNA is TGTGCCAGCAGTTACCGGGACAGGCATCGTTGGCAGTGCTTC. Protein: CASSYRDRHRWQCF.

This clonotype was counted a few times. The J gene is TRBJ2-6, the V gene TRBV7-2, with D unclear. The germline CDR1 and CDR2 sequences are SGHTA and FQGNSA. The ends were cut back, 2 bases at V and 1 base at J, with 6 bases in the middle. This CDR3 is built from 15 residues. CDR3 sequence: CASSLSISGANVLTF. For the CDR3, the DNA is TGTGCCAGCAGCTTATCTATTTCTGGGGCCAACGTCCTGACTTTC.